This T cell receptor (beta chain) was sequenced for a study of blood T cells in healthy people across ages. V was shortened by 0 bases and J by 2 bases, with 17 bases between the two germline ends. Germline lookup yields CDR1 LGHNA and CDR2 YSLEER. The CDR3 length is 19 residues. This clonotype was counted between two and nine times. Then a second PCR, running roughly 7 to 11 cycles, was carried out with a sample-barcoded 5' primer and a J-beta primer mix. All samples gave at least 2.5 million CDR3-containing paired-end reads. TCRdb re-called the 5' RACE reads with MiXCR, one entry per CDR3 protein. The sample records about 800,000 distinct CDR3 sequences, around 25% being singletons. These data are also associated with another study on T cells of mothers and their children.

The receptor was isolated from a boy younger than 18 in good health. This chain connects TRBV4-3 to TRBJ2-6, with no clear D. Material for sequencing was blood. The DNA for the CDR3 is TGCGCCAGCAGCCAAGATTATAACATGGCTGCTCCTGGGGCCAACGTCCTGACTTTC. It specifies CASSQDYNMAAPGANVLTF.